The clone carrying this T cell receptor (beta chain) has only a few counts. This specimen comes from a study of T cells after yellow fever vaccination. TCRdb used MiXCR to reprocess the 5' RACE reads, holding one entry per CDR3 protein. The table includes 130,000 or so distinct CDR3 sequences, about 15% detected once. The CDR3 is 15 amino acids. The V gene's germline CDR1 is SGHAT and CDR2 FQDESV (reference sequence). The V segment lost 5 bases and the J segment 5 bases; nucleotides outside the gene matches: 3. The V gene is TRBV11-1, the J gene TRBJ2-1; 13 bases line up with TRBD2. The specimen comprised CD8+ T cells sorted from PBMCs, sampled 5 days after the yellow fever booster vaccination. The sequence was obtained from a young man who received the YFV17D yellow fever vaccine. CDR3 protein: CASSVGLAGHNEQFF. DNA of the CDR3: TGTGCCAGCAGCGTGGGACTAGCGGGGCACAATGAGCAGTTCTTC. The full variable domain, its missing parts supplied by reference TRBV11-1 and TRBJ2-1, is EAEVAQSPRYKITEKSQAVAFWCDPISGHATLYWYRQILGQGPELLVQFQDESVVDDSQLPKDRFSAERLKGVDSTLKIQPAELGDSAMYLCASSVGLAGHNEQFFGPGTRLTVL.